This passage covers 25 T cell receptor beta chains from one sample sequenced in a study of response to subunit inactivated influenza vaccine. TCRdb processed the RT-PCR reads anew with MiXCR; each CDR3 protein has one entry. The sample lists 650,000 or so distinct CDR3 sequences, roughly 15% occurring once. Sequenced here: PBMCs from blood, sampled roughly 15 days before vaccination. These receptors all stem from a man aged 50 to 59 who received an inactivated influenza vaccine.

The V call is TRBV10-1, the J call TRBJ1-5, with 8 positions matching TRBD1. Per the germline V gene, CDR1 is WNHNN and CDR2 is SYGVQD (reference sequence). Germline trimming cut 2 bases from V and 6 bases from J; bases unmatched to any gene: 3. CDR3 length: 14 residues. CDR3 amino acids: CASSEGQGAQPQHF. The CDR3 nucleotides are TGCGCCAGCAGTGAGGGTCAGGGGGCTCAGCCCCAGCATTTT.

This clonotype was detected many times. The chain uses TRBV20-1 and TRBJ1-1; no definite D call. Germline V gene sequence: CDR1 DFQATT, CDR2 SNEGSKA (reference sequence). CDR3 length: 14 amino acids. With 0 bases removed from V and 3 bases from J, the gap between germline ends came to 11 bases. CDR3 in DNA: TGCAGTGCTAGAGACCTGGCAGCTTACACTGAAGCTTTCTTT. It encodes CSARDLAAYTEAFF.

In its sample, this clonotype was seen a few times. This chain connects TRBV16 to TRBJ1-2; 7 bases line up with TRBD1. The germline V gene has CDR1 KGHSY and CDR2 FQNENV. Unmatched junction bases numbered 9, after V lost 3 bases and J lost 5 bases. The length of the CDR3 is 15 residues. The CDR3 protein is CASSQRQGSAYGYTF. CDR3 DNA sequence: TGTGCCAGCAGCCAGCGACAGGGATCTGCATATGGCTACACCTTC.

The rearrangement joins TRBV20-1 to TRBJ2-1, with 7 bases lining up with TRBD1. Germline V CDR1 and CDR2: DFQATT, SNEGSKA (reference sequence). The CDR3 sequence is 12 residues long. J lost 3 bases, V lost 7 bases, and 3 bases had no gene match. In DNA form, the CDR3 reads TGCAGTGGACAGGGCCACTACAATGAGCAGTTCTTC. Amino acids: CSGQGHYNEQFF.

This clonotype was detected only a few times. The genes are TRBV28 and TRBJ2-7; tentatively, D is TRBD1 or TRBD2 (6 bases each). V was trimmed by 6 bases and J by 7 bases, leaving 22 bases between them. Germline values: CDR1 MDHEN, CDR2 SYDVKM. This CDR3 region has 15 residues. The DNA of the CDR3 is TGTGCCAGCAGGGGGCACGGGGGCCCCCTTGGAGAGCAGTACTTC. Translation gives CASRGHGGPLGEQYF. The whole variable domain, filled in from reference TRBV28 and TRBJ2-7, reads DVKVTQSSRYLVKRTGEKVFLECVQDMDHENMFWYRQDPGLGLRLIYFSYDVKMKEKGDIPEGYSVSREKKERFSLILESASTNQTSMYLCASRGHGGPLGEQYFGPGTRLTVT.

The CDR3 loop reads CATHPAGQGIYEQYF. DNA for the CDR3: TGTGCCACCCACCCCGCGGGACAGGGCATTTACGAGCAGTACTTC. V and J are TRBV10-3 and TRBJ2-7; the match to TRBD1 covers 9 bases. The CDR3 length is 15 residues. In germline, CDR1 is ENHRY, CDR2 SYGVKD. After removal of 10 bases from V and 4 bases from J, the junction contained 14 bases not matched to a gene.

This clonotype was detected ten times or more. This sequence joins TRBV20-1 and TRBJ2-2; 7 positions agree with TRBD2. Trimming took 6 bases from V and 4 from J; bases not matched to a gene: 11. Per germline, CDR1 DFQATT and CDR2 SNEGSKA (reference sequence). The CDR3 sequence is 15 residues long. The CDR3 reads CSAARGLTLTGELFF. The CDR3 coding sequence is TGCAGTGCCGCTCGGGGACTAACCCTCACCGGGGAGCTGTTTTTT.

This clonotype was recorded a few times. The chain carries TRBV12-3 or TRBV12-4 and TRBJ2-1; 8 bases agree with TRBD2. CDR3 size: 14 residues. Trimming cost V 5 bases and J 7 bases; bases outside gene matches: 7. The CDR3 region is CASSMQRERNEQFF. The CDR3 nucleotides are TGTGCCAGCAGTATGCAGCGGGAGAGGAATGAGCAGTTCTTC.

The chain uses TRBV7-8 and TRBJ2-3; D gene ambiguous. The CDR3 loop spans 16 amino acids. Germline V lookup: CDR1 SGHVS, CDR2 FQNEAQ. Deletions cut 1 base from V and 0 bases from J, with 11 bases between. The CDR3 loop is CASSLEAPTSTDTQYF. The CDR3 region has the DNA TGTGCCAGCAGCTTAGAAGCGCCTACTAGCACAGATACGCAGTATTTT.

This clonotype was seen only a few times. The J gene is TRBJ2-3, the V gene TRBV29-1, with 11 positions matching TRBD2. The CDR3 sequence is 14 residues long. The germline gives CDR1 SQVTM, CDR2 ANQGSEA. V lost 3 bases and J lost 6; bases outside the gene matches: 5. The CDR3 sequence: CSVDPTSGVDTQYF. CDR3 nucleotides: TGCAGCGTTGATCCGACTAGCGGGGTTGATACGCAGTATTTT.

V gene TRBV9 combines with J gene TRBJ2-3; the D is unclear. Between the trimmed V and J ends, which lost 4 bases and 5 bases, there was a span of 14 bases. The CDR3 has 14 residues. The V gene's germline CDR1 is SGDLS and CDR2 YYNGEE. The CDR3 region is CASSPRSVGDTQYF. The CDR3 DNA reads TGTGCCAGCAGCCCGAGAAGCGTGGGAGATACGCAGTATTTT.

The J gene is TRBJ2-2, the V gene TRBV29-1; D is uncertain. Germline CDR1 is SQVTM and CDR2 is ANQGSEA. Trimming cost V 1 base and J 4 bases, with 10 bases left between them. The CDR3 contains 14 residues. CDR3 nucleotides: TGCAGCGTTGAAGTACGGGCAAGCACCGGGGAGCTGTTTTTT. Translation: CSVEVRASTGELFF.

In DNA form, the CDR3 reads TGTGCCACCAGCGCCCGGAGGACAGGGACTAGCAATCAGCCCCAGCATTTT. Encoded protein: CATSARRTGTSNQPQHF. The chain employs TRBV15 and TRBJ1-5, with 8 nucleotides matching TRBD1. CDR3 length: 17 amino acids. The junction had 9 bases not matched to a gene; V was cut back by 5 bases and J by 0 bases. Germline assignment: CDR1 LNHNV and CDR2 YYDKDF (reference sequence).

This chain links TRBV28 with TRBJ1-2; unclear D gene. V lost 5 bases, J lost 8 bases, and 15 bases lay in between. Germline CDR1 is MDHEN and CDR2 is SYDVKM. The CDR3 totals 13 residues. CDR3 sequence: CASSTHNGGGYTF. In DNA form, the CDR3 reads TGTGCCAGCAGTACCCACAACGGTGGGGGCTACACCTTC.

V is TRBV12-3 or TRBV12-4 and J is TRBJ2-7, with D tentatively TRBD1 or TRBD2 (5 bases each). The CDR3 extends over 15 amino acids. Trimming removed 4 bases from V and 2 bases from J, with 15 bases in between. Written as DNA, the CDR3 is TGTGCCAGCAGTTATCTAACGAGGGACCCCTACGAGCAGTACTTC. Its translation: CASSYLTRDPYEQYF.

This clonotype came up a few times. CDR3 DNA: TGTGCCAGCAGCCCGCCCCAGGGCCAGCCCCAGCATTTT. It specifies CASSPPQGQPQHF. The chain couples TRBV7-9 to TRBJ1-5; D is perhaps TRBD1 (5 bases). The germline gives CDR1 SEHNR, CDR2 FQNEAQ (reference sequence). Trimming removed 5 bases from V and 7 bases from J, with 12 bases in between. The CDR3 runs to 13 residues. Looking up the rest from reference TRBV7-9 and TRBJ1-5 gives the full variable domain: DTGVSQNPRHKITKRGQNVTFRCDPISEHNRLYWYRQTLGQGPEFLTYFQNEAQLEKSRLLSDRFSAERPKGSFSTLEIQRTEQGDSAMYLCASSPPQGQPQHFGDGTRLSIL.

The rearrangement uses TRBV2 and TRBJ2-1; 7 positions agree with TRBD2. The V and J ends lost 6 bases and 6 bases, in that order; junction bases with no gene match: 2. The germline gives CDR1 SNHLY, CDR2 FYNNEI. The CDR3 loop spans 12 amino acids. The CDR3 DNA reads TGTGCCAGCAGGGGACTAAGCAATGAGCAGTTCTTC. Translating gives CASRGLSNEQFF.

This clonotype was recorded a few times. The rearrangement joins TRBV6-2 or TRBV6-3 to TRBJ2-7; D unclear. Germline CDR1 MNHEY, CDR2 SVGEGT. The CDR3 runs to 12 residues. Trimming cost V 5 bases and J 2 bases, with 7 bases left between them. CDR3 in DNA: TGTGCCAGCAGTGTAACCCCCTACGAGCAGTACTTC. This translates into CASSVTPYEQYF.

The chain has TRBV6-5 and TRBJ2-5; no definite D call. Trimming removed 2 bases at V and 1 base at J, with 8 bases between. From germline, CDR1 is MNHEY and CDR2 SVGAGI. This CDR3 is built from 14 residues. The CDR3 bases are TGTGCCAGCAGTTACGCTGGCGGCCAAGAGACCCAGTACTTC. As protein: CASSYAGGQETQYF.

This clonotype turned up a few times. The genes are TRBV19 and TRBJ2-7; weak D call: TRBD1 (6 bases). V was trimmed by 6 bases and J by 5 bases, leaving 14 bases between them. CDR3 length: 13 residues. In germline, CDR1 is LNHDA, CDR2 SQIVND (reference sequence). CDR3 coding DNA: TGTGCCAGTAGCCAGCAGGGGAAGCACGAGCAGTACTTC. Residues: CASSQQGKHEQYF.

This clonotype has just a few counts. The J gene is TRBJ2-1, the V gene TRBV7-9; 8 bases match TRBD1. Trimming took 5 bases from V and 7 from J; bases not matched to a gene: 7. This CDR3 is built from 14 residues. Looked up from germline, CDR1 is SEHNR and CDR2 is FQNEAQ (reference sequence). CDR3 in amino acids: CASSARDRWNEQFF. The DNA of the CDR3 is TGTGCCAGCAGCGCCCGGGACAGGTGGAATGAGCAGTTCTTC.

The chain employs TRBV4-2 and TRBJ2-5; no firm D call. The CDR3 sequence is 16 residues long. From germline, CDR1 is LGHNA and CDR2 YNFKEQ. The V gene lost 4 bases and the J gene lost 4 bases, with 19 bases spanning the gap. The CDR3 coding sequence is TGTGCCAGCAGCCTACTGGGCATGGGGATCCCAGAGACCCAGTACTTC. Its translation: CASSLLGMGIPETQYF.

The CDR3 DNA is TGCGCCAGCAGCCAAGATTCCCGGGGGGGAGATACGCAGTATTTT. Protein: CASSQDSRGGDTQYF. The chain uses TRBV4-1 and TRBJ2-3; 8 bases fit TRBD2. The J segment lost 5 bases and the V segment lost 0 bases, leaving 4 bases of the junction unmatched. The CDR3 length is 15 residues. CDR1 MGHRA and CDR2 YSYEKL come from the germline V gene.

In this sample, this clonotype turned up many times. The chain carries TRBV20-1 and TRBJ1-1; D call uncertain. This CDR3 region has 15 residues. The V end lost 3 bases, the J end lost 0 bases, and 14 bases lay between the germline ends. The germline gives CDR1 DFQATT, CDR2 SNEGSKA (reference sequence). The CDR3 loop reads CSARVHSSMNTEAFF. CDR3 coding DNA: TGCAGTGCTAGGGTTCATAGCTCCATGAACACTGAAGCTTTCTTT.

The table lists this clonotype with many counts. The CDR3 region has the DNA TGTGCCAGCAGTTTGTTCCCGGCCACGAATGTCGCCGGGGAGCTGTTTTTT. Amino acid sequence: CASSLFPATNVAGELFF. This chain connects TRBV12-3 or TRBV12-4 to TRBJ2-2, with no clear D. There are 17 residues in the CDR3. V lost 3 bases and J 6 bases, leaving 20 bases between the germline ends.